These T cell receptor beta chains were read from a single sample in a study of blood T cell repertoires in COVID-19. The protocol was immunoSEQ multiplex PCR, while the TCRdb copy is restricted to in-frame clones and leaves out a portion. The sample holds about 370,000 clones, 87% seen once. The specimen was peripheral blood. The receptors were gathered from a woman aged 25 to 45 with COVID-19, enrolled during active disease. CDR3s include the opening cysteine and the closing phenylalanine or tryptophan. Each record gives: V gene, D gene, clone size, J gene, CDR3 protein, CDR3 DNA. D genes are given only for firm matches. Expanded clones are given a class, and other clones once, few, many or no size at all.

TRBV4-2	.	once	TRBJ2-3	CASSQDLLREAPGTQYF	TGTGCCAGCAGCCAAGATCTTCTGCGGGAAGCCCCCGGTACGCAGTATTTT
TRBV11-2	.	.	TRBJ2-7	CASSPSGKSYEQYF	TGTGCCAGCAGCCCAAGCGGCAAATCCTACGAGCAGTACTTC
TRBV29-1	.	.	TRBJ1-1	CSARTDGRTEAFF	TGCAGCGCCCGGACGGACGGGAGGACTGAAGCTTTCTTT
TRBV2	.	.	TRBJ2-1	CASIGVGSYNEQFF	TGTGCCAGCATCGGGGTTGGGTCCTACAATGAGCAGTTCTTC
TRBV19	.	.	TRBJ1-4	CASTLREKLFF	TGTGCCAGTACGCTACGCGAAAAACTGTTTTTT
TRBV7-2	TRBD1	once	TRBJ2-7	CASSRDRVEGQYF	TGTGCCAGCAGCCGAGACAGGGTAGAAGGGCAGTACTTC
TRBV6-2/TRBV6-3	.	once	TRBJ2-5	CASSYFGSEGETQYF	TGTGCCAGCAGTTACTTCGGGAGTGAGGGGGAGACCCAGTACTTC
TRBV6-5	TRBD1	.	TRBJ1-6	CASSQRGQNSPLHF	TGTGCCAGCAGCCAGAGGGGGCAGAATTCACCCCTCCACTTT
TRBV28	TRBD2	.	TRBJ2-3	CASSLGTSGSPGQYF	TGTGCCAGCAGTTTAGGGACTAGCGGGAGCCCCGGGCAGTATTTT
TRBV28	.	.	TRBJ1-1	CASSLPAAAQAFF	TGTGCCAGCAGCCTACCTGCAGCGGCCCAAGCTTTCTTT
TRBV5-1	TRBD2	.	TRBJ2-7	CASSFSGTSSYEQYF	TGCGCCAGCAGCTTTAGCGGGACGAGCTCCTACGAGCAGTACTTC
TRBV6-5	.	.	TRBJ2-1	CASSYGLGDKWFF	TGTGCCAGCAGTTACGGACTTGGGGACAAGTGGTTCTTC
TRBV2	.	.	TRBJ2-5	CASLVWRRDQETQYF	TGTGCCAGCCTTGTATGGAGGCGAGACCAAGAGACCCAGTACTTC
TRBV6-9	TRBD1	few	TRBJ2-1	CASTLGGQAGNEQFF	TGTGCCAGCACCTTAGGGGGACAGGCAGGGAATGAGCAGTTCTTC
TRBV29-1	TRBD1	.	TRBJ1-5	CSGRTGINQPQHF	TGCAGCGGTCGGACAGGGATAAATCAGCCCCAGCATTTT
TRBV27	TRBD2	.	TRBJ2-1	CASQTRGTGGVYEQFF	TGTGCCAGTCAAACCCGGGGAACGGGAGGGGTCTATGAGCAGTTCTTC
TRBV3-1/TRBV3-2	.	.	TRBJ1-2	CASGGRRYYGYTF	TGTGCCAGTGGTGGCCGGAGGTACTATGGCTACACCTTC
TRBV29-1	.	.	TRBJ1-2	CSVEGNRGGGGYTF	TGCAGCGTTGAAGGGAATCGCGGGGGTGGTGGCTACACCTTC
TRBV20-1	.	.	TRBJ2-1	CSARRVNEQFF	TGCAGTGCTAGACGTGTGAATGAGCAGTTCTTC
TRBV4-2	TRBD2	.	TRBJ2-1	CASSLRLADVSYNEQFF	TGTGCCAGCAGCCTGAGACTAGCGGACGTCTCCTACAATGAGCAGTTCTTC
TRBV9	.	.	TRBJ2-5	CASSVVGGAGETQYF	TGTGCCAGCAGCGTAGTAGGGGGGGCAGGTGAGACCCAGTACTTC
TRBV2	.	.	TRBJ1-5	CASSKRSESNQPQHF	TGTGCCAGCAGTAAAAGGAGCGAGAGTAATCAGCCCCAGCATTTT